What follows are 3 T cell receptor beta chains derived from one specimen sequenced in a study of blood T cell repertoires in COVID-19. Only in-frame clones appear in the TCRdb table, and some are missing; sequencing was by immunoSEQ multiplex PCR. The table includes about 370,000 clones, roughly nine tenths detected once. The specimen sequenced was PBMCs or T cells enriched from blood (not recorded which). The receptors shown here come from a woman aged 30 to 39 who had recovered from COVID-19.

V and J are TRBV5-1 and TRBJ1-4, with TRBD1 matching 7 bases. Germline lookup yields CDR1 SGHRS and CDR2 YFSETQ. The CDR3 runs to 14 residues. V trimming: 4 bases; J trimming: 5 bases; junction bases outside the gene matches: 5. CDR3 coding DNA: TGCGCCAGCAGCACCCGACAGGGAAATGAAAAACTGTTTTTT. This gives the protein CASSTRQGNEKLFF.

This clone was found once. The genes are TRBV11-2 and TRBJ1-2; possibly TRBD1 for D (5 bases). Trimming shortened V by 4 bases and J by 8 bases, and 17 bases separated the two germline ends. The CDR3 is 14 residues long. CDR1 and CDR2 (germline): SGHAT, FQNNGV. The DNA for the CDR3 is TGTGCCAGCAGCTCTAAAAAGAGGGAGGGGGGCTACACCTTC. Translation: CASSSKKREGGYTF.

The rearrangement links TRBV9 to TRBJ2-1; D remains unclear. Germline values: CDR1 SGDLS, CDR2 YYNGEE. CDR3 length: 14 amino acids. Deletions cut 0 bases from V and 5 bases from J, with 9 bases between. In DNA form, the CDR3 reads TGTGCCAGCAGCGTAGGAGGTGCGGACAATGAGCAGTTCTTC. Amino acids: CASSVGGADNEQFF.